The 17 T cell receptor beta chains in this list originate from one sample, sequenced in a study of cytomegalovirus exposure and HLA in healthy donors. Researchers ran the PCR with 60 Vbeta and 13 Jbeta primers. TCRdb keeps only in-frame clones here, not all; method: immunoSEQ multiplex PCR. The table shows 150,000 to 200,000 clones, with around 88% occurring only once. Sequencing used PBMCs. The origin of the receptors is a woman in her twenties or thirties in good health and CMV-seronegative.

The chain uses TRBV19 and TRBJ1-5, with D possibly matching TRBD1 (5 bases). Trimming removed 7 bases from V and 6 bases from J, with 16 bases in between. The germline CDR1 and CDR2 sequences are LNHDA and SQIVND (reference sequence). The length of the CDR3 is 14 residues. The CDR3, as DNA: TGTGCCAGTACCGTCATGGGGGGAGGTCAGCCCCAGCATTTT. Its translation: CASTVMGGGQPQHF.

This clone was found once. The chain carries TRBV5-4 and TRBJ2-1; 11 nucleotides agree with TRBD1. The trim removed 0 bases at V and 2 bases at J, leaving 1 base unmatched. The CDR3 is 16 amino acids. Per the germline V gene, CDR1 is SGHNT and CDR2 is YYREEE (reference sequence). CDR3 sequence: CASSLGGQGAYNEQFF. CDR3 DNA: TGTGCCAGCAGCTTGGGGGGACAGGGGGCCTACAATGAGCAGTTCTTC.

The chain recombines TRBV21-1 with TRBJ2-2; TRBD1 was called by the table and not checked on the DNA. TRBV21-1 is flagged as a pseudogene. The CDR3 runs 13 residues. This CDR3 reads CASSKVRAGELFF. CDR3 DNA sequence: TGTGCCAGCAGCAAAGTCAGGGCCGGGGAGCTGTTTTTT.

J is TRBJ1-1 and V is TRBV5-6; TRBD1 matches at 11 bases. The germline V gene encodes CDR1 SGHDT and CDR2 YYEEEE. The CDR3 covers 14 residues. The V and J ends lost 4 bases and 9 bases, in that order; junction bases with no gene match: 8. The CDR3 DNA reads as TGTGCCAGCAGCCCGAGGACAGGGGGCGACCAAGCTTTCTTT. It yields the protein CASSPRTGGDQAFF.

This sequence joins TRBV7-2 and TRBJ2-1, with D perhaps TRBD2 (5 bases). Germline CDR1 and CDR2: SGHTA and FQGNSA. The CDR3 has 14 amino acids. V shed 1 base and J shed 5 bases, with 9 bases lying between them. The CDR3 reads CASSLDAGHNEQFF. The DNA for the CDR3 is TGTGCCAGCAGCTTAGATGCGGGCCACAATGAGCAGTTCTTC.

This sequence joins TRBV6-1 and TRBJ2-3, with TRBD2 matching over 7 bases. This CDR3 has 14 amino acids. CDR1 is MNHNS and CDR2 is SASEGT in the germline V gene. V lost 3 bases, J lost 2 bases, and 2 bases stayed unmatched. CDR3 residues: CASSDGGYTDTQYF. CDR3 sequence (DNA): TGTGCCAGCAGTGACGGGGGGTACACAGATACGCAGTATTTT.

The chain uses TRBV29-1 and TRBJ2-5; 12 positions match TRBD2. The CDR3 contains 12 residues. V lost 6 bases to trimming and J lost 5 bases; unmatched junction nucleotides: 1. Germline V gene lookup returns CDR1 SQVTM and CDR2 ANQGSEA. The CDR3: CSVGLAGETQYF. The DNA for the CDR3 is TGCAGCGTGGGACTAGCGGGCGAGACCCAGTACTTC.

V gene TRBV5-8 combines with J gene TRBJ2-1, with 7 positions matching TRBD2. The CDR3 runs to 13 residues. V lost 4 bases to trimming and J lost 10 bases; unmatched junction nucleotides: 8. Germline assignment: CDR1 SGHTS and CDR2 YDEGEE. CDR3 coding DNA: TGTGCCAGCAGCCCGGGCGGGAGACTGGAGCAGTTCTTC. Residues: CASSPGGRLEQFF.

This clone was detected once. The chain has TRBV6-1 and TRBJ1-5, with D perhaps matching TRBD1 (5 bases). Germline V gene lookup returns CDR1 MNHNS and CDR2 SASEGT. CDR3 length equals 15 residues. Trimming took off 2 bases at V and 5 bases at J, with 13 bases between the two ends. The CDR3 region has the DNA TGTGCCAGCAGTGAACAAGGGGCTAACTATCAGCCCCAGCATTTT. Protein: CASSEQGANYQPQHF.

The chain couples TRBV29-1 to TRBJ1-1; 7 nucleotides align to TRBD1. V dropped 7 bases and J dropped 5; count of bases not matched to a gene: 4. Germline V gene sequence: CDR1 SQVTM, CDR2 ANQGSEA. CDR3 length: 11 amino acids. The CDR3 DNA reads TGCAGCGGCAAACAGGGGACTGAAGCTTTCTTT. Translation: CSGKQGTEAFF.

The rearrangement joins TRBV19 to TRBJ1-3, with TRBD1 as a possible D gene (5 bases). The V gene lost 3 bases and the J gene lost 0 bases, with 9 bases spanning the gap. Germline V lookup: CDR1 LNHDA, CDR2 SQIVND (reference sequence). This CDR3 is built from 15 residues. This CDR3 is CASSIRVRSGNTIYF. CDR3 sequence (DNA): TGTGCCAGTAGTATCAGGGTCCGCTCTGGAAACACCATATATTTT.

As concerns this clone: The sample has other DNA sequences that encode this CDR3 too. The V and J genes are TRBV4-3 and TRBJ1-6, with D perhaps matching TRBD1 (6 bases). The CDR3 length is 18 residues. Trimming removed 0 bases from V and 2 bases from J, with 14 bases in between. The germline gives CDR1 LGHNA, CDR2 YSLEER. The CDR3 loop is CASSQDPQGPTYNSPLHF. The CDR3 DNA reads TGCGCCAGCAGCCAAGATCCGCAGGGGCCGACCTATAATTCACCCCTCCACTTT.

The V gene is TRBV5-1, the J gene TRBJ2-2, with D perhaps TRBD2 (6 bases). V was clipped by 9 bases and J by 6 bases, with 18 bases between them. Germline assignment: CDR1 SGHRS and CDR2 YFSETQ. The CDR3 runs to 14 residues. CDR3 sequence: CATARATGAGELFF. CDR3 sequence (DNA): TGCGCCACCGCACGGGCCACGGGGGCCGGGGAGCTGTTTTTT.

As for this clone: Given a much more abundant clone one base away, this may be a read error. The chain couples TRBV7-3 to TRBJ2-5, with TRBD2 matching 13 bases. The DNA matches TRBJ2-7 better at its end, which makes the J call doubtful. CDR1 and CDR2 from the germline V gene are SGHTA and FQGTGA. The length of the CDR3 is 15 residues. CDR3 DNA: TGTGCCAGCAGCTTCGGGACTAGCGGGACCTACGAGCAGTACTTC. This sequence encodes CASSFGTSGTYEQYF.

This rearrangement joins TRBV5-6 to TRBJ2-7; D remains unclear. The CDR3 is 15 residues long. Germline V lookup: CDR1 SGHDT, CDR2 YYEEEE. Trimming pared 4 bases from V and 5 bases from J, leaving 19 bases between. The CDR3 coding sequence is TGTGCCAGCAGCCCCAAAGACTTCTTTGAGCACGAGCAGTACTTC. Translating gives CASSPKDFFEHEQYF.

The chain joins TRBV30 to TRBJ2-1, with D possibly TRBD1 on 5 matching bases. V was shortened by 0 bases and J by 4 bases, with 7 bases between the two germline ends. The CDR3 has 13 residues. The V gene's germline CDR1 is GTSNPN and CDR2 SVGIG (reference sequence). The CDR3, as DNA: TGTGCCTGGAGTGTACGACAGTACAATGAGCAGTTCTTC. Translating it yields CAWSVRQYNEQFF.

The CDR3, as DNA: TGTGCCAGCAGCCCAGACCCTTACAGGGAGCAGTTCTTC. Its translation is CASSPDPYREQFF. The V and J genes are TRBV7-9 and TRBJ2-1, with D maybe TRBD1 (5 bases). V was pared by 5 bases and J by 10 bases, with 15 bases between. Germline CDR1 is SEHNR and CDR2 is FQNEAQ (reference sequence). This CDR3 has 13 residues.